This T cell receptor (beta chain) came from a study of PD-L1 blockade in urothelial cancer. Turning to the study itself: Patients with male sex and bladder-origin urothelial cancer accounted for about 85% of the roughly 30 enrolled. The analyses of blood took place 3 weeks (second dose) and 6 weeks after treatment start.

V shed 5 bases and J 7 bases; nucleotides not matched to a gene: 9. CDR1 is PRHDT, CDR2 FYEKMQ, per germline (reference sequence). The CDR3 runs 15 residues. The table came from immunoSEQ multiplex PCR; TCRdb's copy has only in-frame clones and leaves some out. The table has around 41,000 clones, roughly 91% seen once; the top ten hold roughly 13%. The material sequenced was PBMCs, taken around atezolizumab (anti-PD-L1) treatment. This clonotype was sampled from a woman aged 55 to 70 with urothelial cancer. V usage is TRBV13 and J usage is TRBJ1-2; 11 bases fit TRBD1. The CDR3 bases are TGTGCCAGCAGCACCCGGGACAGGGGGACTGGTGGCTACACCTTC. Residues: CASSTRDRGTGGYTF.